The rows below give T cell receptor beta chains drawn from one sample of a study of technical replicates of blood from a few donors. Only in-frame clones appear in the TCRdb table, and some are missing; sequencing was by immunoSEQ multiplex PCR. The repertoire consists of roughly 51,000 clones, with about 93% occurring once and the leading ten covering 4.2%. The sample was PBMCs. The receptor source for this set is a human donor in good health. Some clones in this sample may be carry-over from other donors' samples. CDR3s include the opening cysteine and the closing phenylalanine or tryptophan. The order of the fields is CDR3 protein, V gene, J gene.

CDR3aa: CASSPLAGGADTQYF
v_gene: TRBV18
j_gene: TRBJ2-3

CDR3aa: CATSRPQSNRVRGEKLFF
v_gene: TRBV15
j_gene: TRBJ1-4

CDR3aa: CASSRTGYEQYF
v_gene: TRBV5-1
j_gene: TRBJ2-7

CDR3aa: CASSIDSSGSNYGYTF
v_gene: TRBV5-4
j_gene: TRBJ1-2

CDR3aa: CASSHDRVGYGYTF
v_gene: TRBV5-1
j_gene: TRBJ1-2

CDR3aa: CAISESGQLEAFF
v_gene: TRBV10-3
j_gene: TRBJ1-1

CDR3aa: CASSQDTSGDIVADTQYF
v_gene: TRBV4-3
j_gene: TRBJ2-3

CDR3aa: CASYEGQGIQYF
v_gene: TRBV19
j_gene: TRBJ2-4

CDR3aa: CASSLSFFDTEAFF
v_gene: TRBV27
j_gene: TRBJ1-1

CDR3aa: CASSLSDRLRPNTEAFF
v_gene: TRBV27
j_gene: TRBJ1-1

CDR3aa: CASSQDLGARSNGELFF
v_gene: TRBV4-3
j_gene: TRBJ2-2

CDR3aa: CASSYRGLNTEAFF
v_gene: TRBV6-5
j_gene: TRBJ1-1

CDR3aa: CASGLQGVAEKLFF
v_gene: TRBV12-5
j_gene: TRBJ1-4

CDR3aa: CASSNRTTRGDSPLHF
v_gene: TRBV27
j_gene: TRBJ1-6

CDR3aa: CASSLPSRFEAFF
v_gene: TRBV11-2
j_gene: TRBJ1-1

CDR3aa: CASSSSGTGYEQYF
v_gene: TRBV7-9
j_gene: TRBJ2-7

CDR3aa: CASSPSRGLGLYEQYF
v_gene: TRBV4-2
j_gene: TRBJ2-7

CDR3aa: CASSLGQGFTDTQYF
v_gene: TRBV7-2
j_gene: TRBJ2-3

CDR3aa: CASSSPRGAGGDEQYF
v_gene: TRBV19
j_gene: TRBJ2-7

CDR3aa: CASSEETGGKTEAFF
v_gene: TRBV6-4
j_gene: TRBJ1-1

CDR3aa: CASSGTRGNEKLFF
v_gene: TRBV27
j_gene: TRBJ1-4

CDR3aa: CASSLAPLDYEQYF
v_gene: TRBV5-1
j_gene: TRBJ2-7

CDR3aa: CASAIAGGEQYTQYF
v_gene: TRBV7-3
j_gene: TRBJ2-5

CDR3aa: CASSHGTGMSSGNTIYF
v_gene: TRBV5-1
j_gene: TRBJ1-3

CDR3aa: CASSGDRGGTEAFF
v_gene: TRBV2
j_gene: TRBJ1-1

CDR3aa: CASSLSTGVGNIQYF
v_gene: TRBV11-2
j_gene: TRBJ2-4

CDR3aa: CASSARDRGTEAFF
v_gene: TRBV2
j_gene: TRBJ1-1

CDR3aa: CASSGSGGGAADTQYF
v_gene: TRBV7-2
j_gene: TRBJ2-3

CDR3aa: CASSDSGGSYNEQFF
v_gene: TRBV4-3
j_gene: TRBJ2-1

CDR3aa: CASSSSGHSNQPQHF
v_gene: TRBV11-2
j_gene: TRBJ1-5

CDR3aa: CASPLACGRAPTPTRYEQYF
v_gene: TRBV9
j_gene: TRBJ2-7

CDR3aa: CASSLTTGDGYTF
v_gene: TRBV7-3
j_gene: TRBJ1-2

CDR3aa: CASSVGQNNEQFF
v_gene: TRBV7-3
j_gene: TRBJ2-1

CDR3aa: CASSTGTGDTGELFF
v_gene: TRBV10-2
j_gene: TRBJ2-2

CDR3aa: CASSWRTGSMYEQYF
v_gene: TRBV14
j_gene: TRBJ2-7

CDR3aa: CASSLQGAGNSPLHF
v_gene: TRBV7-3
j_gene: TRBJ1-6

CDR3aa: CASSQGDYQPEQYF
v_gene: TRBV4-1
j_gene: TRBJ2-7